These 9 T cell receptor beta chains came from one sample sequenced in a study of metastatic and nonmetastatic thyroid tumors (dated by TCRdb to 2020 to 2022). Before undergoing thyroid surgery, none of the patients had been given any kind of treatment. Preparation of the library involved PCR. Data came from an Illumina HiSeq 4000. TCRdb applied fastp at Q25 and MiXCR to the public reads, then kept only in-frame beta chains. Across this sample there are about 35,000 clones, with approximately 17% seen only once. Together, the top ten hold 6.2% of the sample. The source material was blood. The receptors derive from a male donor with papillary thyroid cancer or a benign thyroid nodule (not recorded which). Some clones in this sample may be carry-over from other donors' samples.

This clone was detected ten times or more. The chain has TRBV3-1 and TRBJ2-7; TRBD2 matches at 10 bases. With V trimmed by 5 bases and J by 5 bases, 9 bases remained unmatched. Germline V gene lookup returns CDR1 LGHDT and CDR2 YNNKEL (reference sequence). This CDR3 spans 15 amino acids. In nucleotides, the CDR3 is TGTGCCAGCAGCGGCGGTAGCGGGGGGTCTCACGAGCAGTACTTC. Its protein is CASSGGSGGSHEQYF.

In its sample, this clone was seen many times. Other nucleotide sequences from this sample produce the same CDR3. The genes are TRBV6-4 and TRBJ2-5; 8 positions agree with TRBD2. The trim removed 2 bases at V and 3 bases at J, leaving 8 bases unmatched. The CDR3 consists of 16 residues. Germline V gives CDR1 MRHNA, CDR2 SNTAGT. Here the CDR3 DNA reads TGTGCCAGCAGTGACACCCTGGGTAGCGGGAAAGAGACCCAGTACTTC. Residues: CASSDTLGSGKETQYF.

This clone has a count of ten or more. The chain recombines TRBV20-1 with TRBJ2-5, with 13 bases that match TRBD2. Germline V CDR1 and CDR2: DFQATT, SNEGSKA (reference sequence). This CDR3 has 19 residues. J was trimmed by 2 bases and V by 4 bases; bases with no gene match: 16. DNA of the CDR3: TGCAGTGCTAACCCTGGAGTATTGGGACTAGCGGGAATACAAGAGACCCAGTACTTC. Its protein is CSANPGVLGLAGIQETQYF.

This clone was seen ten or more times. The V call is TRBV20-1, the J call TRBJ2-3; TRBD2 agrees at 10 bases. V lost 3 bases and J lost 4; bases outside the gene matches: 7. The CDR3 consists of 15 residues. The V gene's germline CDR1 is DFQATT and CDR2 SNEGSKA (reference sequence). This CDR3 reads CSASATSGVADTQYF. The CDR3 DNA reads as TGCAGTGCTAGCGCCACTAGCGGGGTGGCAGATACGCAGTATTTT.

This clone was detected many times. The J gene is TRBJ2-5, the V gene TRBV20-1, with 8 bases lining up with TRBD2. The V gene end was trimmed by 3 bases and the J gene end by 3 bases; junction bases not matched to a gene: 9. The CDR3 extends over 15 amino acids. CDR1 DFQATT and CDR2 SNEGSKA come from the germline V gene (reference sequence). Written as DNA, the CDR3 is TGCAGTGCTAGTGGGGGTACGGGGGGGGAAGAGACCCAGTACTTC. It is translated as CSASGGTGGEETQYF.

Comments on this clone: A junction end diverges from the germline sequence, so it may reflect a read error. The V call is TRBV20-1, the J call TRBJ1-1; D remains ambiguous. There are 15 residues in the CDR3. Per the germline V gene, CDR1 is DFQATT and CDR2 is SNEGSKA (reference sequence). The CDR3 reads CIARGHNAWNTEAFF. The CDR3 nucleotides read TGCATTGCTCGGGGTCATAACGCGTGGAACACTGAAGCTTTCTTT.

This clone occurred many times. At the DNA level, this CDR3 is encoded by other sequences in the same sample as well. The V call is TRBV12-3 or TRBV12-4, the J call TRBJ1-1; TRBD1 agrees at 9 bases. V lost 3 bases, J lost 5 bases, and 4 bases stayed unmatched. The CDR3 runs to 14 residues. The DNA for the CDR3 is TGTGCCAGCAGTTTGGGACAGGGTTGGACTGAAGCTTTCTTT. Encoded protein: CASSLGQGWTEAFF.

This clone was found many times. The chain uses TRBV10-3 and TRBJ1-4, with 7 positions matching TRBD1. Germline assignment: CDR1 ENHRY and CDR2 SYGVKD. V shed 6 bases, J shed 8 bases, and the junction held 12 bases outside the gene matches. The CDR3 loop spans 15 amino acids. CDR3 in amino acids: CAISTGQAGREKLFF. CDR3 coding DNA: TGTGCCATCAGCACAGGACAGGCTGGAAGGGAAAAACTGTTTTTT.

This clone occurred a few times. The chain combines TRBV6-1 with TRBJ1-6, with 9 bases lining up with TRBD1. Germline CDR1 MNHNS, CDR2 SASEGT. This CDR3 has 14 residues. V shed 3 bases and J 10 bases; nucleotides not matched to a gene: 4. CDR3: CASSEGQGPSPLHF. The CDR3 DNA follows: TGTGCCAGCAGTGAGGGACAGGGACCGTCACCCCTCCACTTT.